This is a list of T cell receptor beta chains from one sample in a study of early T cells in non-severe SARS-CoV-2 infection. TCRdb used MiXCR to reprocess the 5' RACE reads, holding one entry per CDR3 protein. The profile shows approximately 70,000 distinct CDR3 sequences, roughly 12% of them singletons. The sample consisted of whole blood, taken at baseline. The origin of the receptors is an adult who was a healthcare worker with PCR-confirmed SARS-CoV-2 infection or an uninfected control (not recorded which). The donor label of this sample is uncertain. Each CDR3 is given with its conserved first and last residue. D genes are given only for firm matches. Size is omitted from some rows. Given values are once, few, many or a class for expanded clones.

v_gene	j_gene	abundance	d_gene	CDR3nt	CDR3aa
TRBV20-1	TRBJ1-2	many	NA	TGCAGTGCTAGGGAGCCCTCGAAGGGTGGCTACACCTTC	CSAREPSKGGYTF
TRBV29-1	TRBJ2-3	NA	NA	TGCAGCGTTGACGGGGGTTATACGCAGTATTTT	CSVDGGYTQYF
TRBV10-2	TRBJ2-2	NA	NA	TGCGCCAGCACTCGAGCTTCTCGCACCGGGGAGCTGTTTTTT	CASTRASRTGELFF
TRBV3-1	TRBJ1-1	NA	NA	TGTGCCAGCAGCCAAGTCAGGGTGAACACTGAAGCTTTCTTT	CASSQVRVNTEAFF
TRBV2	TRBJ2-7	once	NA	TGTGCCAGCAGTGCCGCCCCGGGGAGCTCCTACGAGCAGTACTTC	CASSAAPGSSYEQYF
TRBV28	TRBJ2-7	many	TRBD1	TGTGCCAGCAGTTTGGATTGGGACAGGTTCTACGAGCAGTACTTC	CASSLDWDRFYEQYF
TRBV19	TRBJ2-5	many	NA	TGTGCCAGTAGTGTGTTTTCGGGACCCAAAGAGACCCAGTACTTC	CASSVFSGPKETQYF
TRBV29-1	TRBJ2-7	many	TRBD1	TGCAGCGTTGCAGAGCAGGGGGCCCTCAGCTACGAGCAGTACTTC	CSVAEQGALSYEQYF
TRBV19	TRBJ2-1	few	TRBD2	TGTGCCAGTAGTATCTCCGGGACTAGCGGGAGCAATGAGCAGTTCTTC	CASSISGTSGSNEQFF
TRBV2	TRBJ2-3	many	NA	TGTGCCAGCAGTATACAGAGTGCTAGCACAGATACGCAGTATTTT	CASSIQSASTDTQYF
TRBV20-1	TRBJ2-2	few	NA	TGCAGTGCTCCTTATAGGGGGGGCGCCTTTGGGGAGCTGTTTTTT	CSAPYRGGAFGELFF
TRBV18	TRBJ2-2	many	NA	TGTGCCAGCTCACCACCAGGGAGTAGCCTGTTTTTT	CASSPPGSSLFF
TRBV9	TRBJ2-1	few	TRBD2	TGTGCCAGCAGCCCTCGACTAGCGGTCTCCTACAATGAGCAGTTCTTC	CASSPRLAVSYNEQFF
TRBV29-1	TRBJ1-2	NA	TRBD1	TGCAGCGTTACAGGGGACTATGGCTACACCTTC	CSVTGDYGYTF
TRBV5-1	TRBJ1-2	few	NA	TGCGCCAGCAGCCCGGGGATCCCGGGCCATGGCTACACCTTC	CASSPGIPGHGYTF